The 17 T cell receptor beta chains presented below share a single source sample, sequenced in a study of T cell responses to AZD1222 COVID-19 vaccine. Clones were sequenced by immunoSEQ multiplex PCR, and TCRdb holds only the in-frame ones, with some missing. The repertoire holds about 110,000 clones, roughly nine tenths seen once, with 3.1% in the top ten. The starting material was peripheral blood, obtained on day 0 of MenACWY control vaccination. These receptors were collected from an adult in good health.

The chain is built from TRBV7-3 and TRBJ1-1; TRBD1 is a possible D gene (5 bases). This CDR3 is built from 13 residues. V dropped 5 bases and J dropped 8 bases, with 15 bases sitting between them. Germline V lookup: CDR1 SGHTA, CDR2 FQGTGA. In DNA, the CDR3 is TGTGCCAGCAGCCGCAGGGCGGACCAAGAAGCTTTCTTT. It codes for CASSRRADQEAFF. The full variable domain, its missing parts supplied by reference TRBV7-3 and TRBJ1-1, is GAGVSQTPSNKVTEKGKYVELRCDPISGHTALYWYRQSLGQGPEFLIYFQGTGAADDSGLPNDRFFAVRPEGSVSTLKIQRTERGDSAVYLCASSRRADQEAFFGQGTRLTVV.

This chain uses TRBV6-5 with TRBJ2-7; D may match TRBD1 or TRBD2 (5 bases each). CDR1 and CDR2 (germline): MNHEY, SVGAGI. The CDR3 runs to 13 residues. Trimming took off 7 bases at V and 2 bases at J, with 12 bases between the two ends. The CDR3 spells CASIRDRTYEQYF. The CDR3 region has the DNA TGTGCCAGCATCCGGGACCGAACCTACGAGCAGTACTTC.

The J gene is TRBJ1-1, the V gene TRBV18; D is possibly TRBD1 (6 bases). Trimming took 4 bases from V and 8 from J, leaving 17 bases between them. CDR3 length equals 14 residues. The germline gives CDR1 KGHSH, CDR2 LQKENI. The CDR3 loop is CASSLATGAREAFF. The DNA of the CDR3 is TGTGCCAGCTCACTCGCCACGGGGGCGCGGGAAGCTTTCTTT.

The rearrangement joins TRBV7-9 to TRBJ1-2, with unresolved D. The CDR3 spans 16 residues. Germline CDR1 and CDR2: SEHNR and FQNEAQ (reference sequence). The V end was cut by 3 bases, the J end by 4 bases, with 18 bases between. In nucleotides, the CDR3 is TGTGCCAGCAGCTTGGGTCCAGAGACCCTTGGCTATGGCTACACCTTC. This sequence encodes CASSLGPETLGYGYTF.

The J gene is TRBJ1-1, the V gene TRBV2; D unresolved. Germline CDR1 SNHLY, CDR2 FYNNEI. CDR3 size: 14 residues. The V gene lost 8 bases and the J gene lost 0 bases, with 13 bases spanning the gap. The CDR3 DNA follows: TGTGCCAGCCAAGTGGTCCGGATGAACACTGAAGCTTTCTTT. Translation: CASQVVRMNTEAFF.

The gene calls are TRBV12-5 and TRBJ1-2; TRBD1 agrees at 12 bases. The CDR3 runs to 16 residues. The J segment lost 8 bases and the V segment lost 1 base, leaving 8 bases of the junction unmatched. Germline V gives CDR1 LGHNT, CDR2 FRNRAP. Written as DNA, the CDR3 is TGTGCTAGTGGTTTGGCCGGGACAGGGGGCTCTCGCGGCTACACCTTC. This sequence encodes CASGLAGTGGSRGYTF. The whole variable domain, filled in from reference TRBV12-5 and TRBJ1-2, reads DARVTQTPRHKVTEMGQEVTMRCQPILGHNTVFWYRQTMMQGLELLAYFRNRAPLDDSGMPKDRFSAEMPDATLATLKIQPSEPRDSAVYFCASGLAGTGGSRGYTFGSGTRLTVV.

Turning to this clone: Other DNA sequences of this sample code for an identical CDR3. The V and J genes are TRBV4-2 and TRBJ2-5, with D hard to call. V was cut by 1 base and J by 2 bases, with 11 bases left in between. From germline, CDR1 is LGHNA and CDR2 YNFKEQ. The CDR3 is made up of 15 amino acids. The CDR3 nucleotides read TGTGCCAGCAGCCAAGGGTTGCGGTCGCAAGAGACCCAGTACTTC. Amino acid sequence: CASSQGLRSQETQYF.

In its sample, this clone was seen once. Written as DNA, the CDR3 is TGTGCCAGTTTAAACTCACCCCTCCACTTT. This encodes CASLNSPLHF. V gene TRBV6-5 combines with J gene TRBJ1-6; D is unclear. V lost 9 bases and J lost 10, with 7 bases in between. The CDR3 has 10 residues. The germline V gene has CDR1 MNHEY and CDR2 SVGAGI.

The J gene is TRBJ2-5, the V gene TRBV6-2 or TRBV6-3; D possibly corresponds to TRBD1 (6 bases). The V and J ends lost 4 bases and 5 bases respectively, with 17 bases between them. The CDR3 has 15 amino acids. The germline CDR1 and CDR2 sequences are MNHEY and SVGEGT. CDR3 amino acids: CASSSRSGGWETQYF. The CDR3 DNA is TGTGCCAGCAGTTCCCGAAGTGGGGGCTGGGAGACCCAGTACTTC.

The chain links TRBV4-1 to TRBJ1-2; perhaps TRBD1 as D (5 bases). The CDR3 length is 14 residues. Trimming left V 6 bases short and J 1 base short, with 12 bases between. Germline V gene data show CDR1 as MGHRA and CDR2 as YSYEKL. The CDR3 spells CASSRSQGNYGYTF. The CDR3 nucleotides read TGCGCCAGCAGTCGCTCCCAGGGTAACTATGGCTACACCTTC.

The chain employs TRBV6-4 and TRBJ2-7, with D possibly matching TRBD2 (6 bases). Trimming shortened V by 4 bases and J by 2 bases, and 21 bases separated the two germline ends. This CDR3 has 17 residues. From germline, CDR1 is MRHNA and CDR2 SNTAGT. The CDR3 loop is CASSAEFAGQGTYEQYF. CDR3 DNA sequence: TGTGCCAGCAGTGCCGAATTCGCGGGGCAGGGAACCTACGAGCAGTACTTC.

This clone was observed a single time. Other nucleotide sequences from this sample produce the same CDR3. The genes are TRBV30 and TRBJ1-1; no definite D call. The length of the CDR3 is 13 residues. CDR1 is GTSNPN and CDR2 is SVGIG in the germline V gene (reference sequence). V dropped 0 bases and J dropped 4 bases, with 9 bases sitting between them. CDR3 nucleotide sequence: TGTGCCTGGAGTGTTATACCTGGCACTGAAGCTTTCTTT. It encodes CAWSVIPGTEAFF. Full variable domain (remainder filled in from reference TRBV30 and TRBJ1-1): SQTIHQWPATLVQPVGSPLSLECTVEGTSNPNLYWYRQAAGRGLQLLFYSVGIGQISSEVPQNLSASRPQDRQFILSSKKLLLSDSGFYLCAWSVIPGTEAFFGQGTRLTVV.

The rearrangement joins TRBV6-2 or TRBV6-3 to TRBJ2-7; D is undetermined. This CDR3 is 13 amino acids long. The V and J ends lost 2 bases and 1 base respectively, with 6 bases between them. The germline CDR1 and CDR2 sequences are MNHEY and SVGEGT. Here the CDR3 reads CASSYKPSYEQYF. The CDR3 DNA sequence: TGTGCCAGCAGTTACAAACCGTCCTACGAGCAGTACTTC.

J is TRBJ2-5 and V is TRBV2, with D unresolved. Germline-derived CDR1 and CDR2 are SNHLY and FYNNEI. V lost 0 bases to trimming and J lost 2 bases, with 7 bases between them. This CDR3 region has 14 residues. CDR3 in amino acids: CASSEATPQETQYF. The CDR3 coding sequence is TGTGCCAGCAGTGAAGCGACTCCACAAGAGACCCAGTACTTC. The full variable domain, its missing parts supplied by reference TRBV2 and TRBJ2-5, is EPEVTQTPSHQVTQMGQEVILRCVPISNHLYFYWYRQILGQKVEFLVSFYNNEISEKSEIFDDQFSVERPDGSNFTLKIRSTKLEDSAMYFCASSEATPQETQYFGPGTRLLVL.

The V call is TRBV6-5, the J call TRBJ1-2, with a tentative D call TRBD1 (5 bases). The CDR3 sequence is 15 residues long. Germline V gene data show CDR1 as MNHEY and CDR2 as SVGAGI. V lost 0 bases to trimming and J lost 1 base, with 9 bases between them. CDR3 residues: CASSYSPGRNYGYTF. Written as DNA, the CDR3 is TGTGCCAGCAGTTACTCGCCGGGGCGTAACTATGGCTACACCTTC.

This chain links TRBV6-5 with TRBJ1-1; D gene uncertain. This CDR3 spans 11 amino acids. V was trimmed by 7 bases and J by 4 bases, leaving 7 bases between them. Germline CDR1 and CDR2: MNHEY and SVGAGI. The CDR3 region is CASIKSTEAFF. In DNA form, the CDR3 reads TGTGCCAGCATTAAGAGCACTGAAGCTTTCTTT.

This clone was seen just once. The chain combines TRBV4-1 with TRBJ2-2; no reliable D call. CDR1 and CDR2 from the germline V gene are MGHRA and YSYEKL. The V end was cut by 4 bases, the J end by 6 bases, with 9 bases between. The CDR3 has 13 amino acids. CDR3 sequence: CASSLHPAGELFF. The CDR3 DNA reads TGCGCCAGCAGCCTGCACCCGGCCGGGGAGCTGTTTTTT.